This record concerns one T cell receptor beta chain sequence. Its antigen is as yet unknown. The data belong to a study of T cells in localized non-small cell lung cancer. Study findings and constraints: Exceeding tumor, uninvolved adjacent lung had the highest T cell clonality. A median of around 60 clones ranked among the top 100 in tumor appeared in adjacent lung.

This table comes from immunoSEQ multiplex PCR, and its TCRdb copy is limited to in-frame clones, with some not included. The sample has 30,000 to 35,000 clones; 85% to 90% are singletons. V lost 2 bases and J 5 bases, leaving 9 bases between the germline ends. This CDR3 is 13 amino acids long. From germline, CDR1 is LNHDA and CDR2 SQIVND (reference sequence). The TCR originated in a female donor of 60 years or more with stage I lung adenocarcinoma. The sequencing used peripheral blood, collected before any cancer treatment. The gene calls are TRBV19 and TRBJ1-2, with D perhaps matching TRBD1 (5 bases). CDR3 DNA: TGTGCCAGTAGTATATCGGCAGGGTATGGCTACACCTTC. Translation: CASSISAGYGYTF.